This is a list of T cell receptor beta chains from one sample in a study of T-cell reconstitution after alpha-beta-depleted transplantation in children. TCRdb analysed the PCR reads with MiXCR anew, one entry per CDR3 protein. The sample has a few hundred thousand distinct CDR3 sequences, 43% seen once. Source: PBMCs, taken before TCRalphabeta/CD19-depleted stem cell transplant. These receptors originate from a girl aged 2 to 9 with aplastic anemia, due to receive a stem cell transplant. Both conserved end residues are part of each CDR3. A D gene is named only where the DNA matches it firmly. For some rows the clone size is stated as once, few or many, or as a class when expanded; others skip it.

CASSLGLVSNNEQFF,TGTGCCAGCAGCTTAGGACTAGTGTCGAACAATGAGCAGTTCTTC,TRBJ2-1,-,-,TRBV7-6
CASSLAGQGLDEQYF,TGTGCCAGCAGCTTAGCGGGACAGGGTCTCGACGAGCAGTACTTC,TRBJ2-7,TRBD1,many,TRBV7-2
CASSLGPPQEYEQYF,TGTGCCAGCAGCTTAGGCCCCCCTCAAGAATACGAGCAGTACTTC,TRBJ2-7,-,-,TRBV7-9
CAWSPTGGLAGGLQETQYF,TGTGCCTGGAGTCCAACTGGGGGGTTAGCGGGAGGACTCCAAGAGACCCAGTACTTC,TRBJ2-5,TRBD2,few,TRBV30
CASRFTGVEEKLFF,TGCGCCAGCAGATTTACAGGGGTCGAGGAAAAACTGTTTTTT,TRBJ1-4,TRBD1,-,TRBV5-1
CASSNIGSVHNEQFF,TGTGCCAGCAGCAACATCGGGAGCGTGCACAATGAGCAGTTCTTC,TRBJ2-1,-,many,TRBV3-1
CASSSTSRYEQYF,TGTGCCAGCAGTTCGACTAGCAGGTACGAGCAGTACTTC,TRBJ2-7,TRBD2,few,TRBV28
CATSRDSRGSNQYF,TGTGCCACCAGCAGGGATTCCCGGGGGTCCAATCAGTACTTC,TRBJ2-4,-,-,TRBV15
CASRLGGSSYNEQFF,TGCGCCAGCAGACTCGGGGGCAGCTCCTACAATGAGCAGTTCTTC,TRBJ2-1,-,few,TRBV4-1
CSAGSGVGEQYF,TGCAGTGCTGGATCGGGGGTAGGAGAGCAGTACTTC,TRBJ2-7,-,-,TRBV20-1
CSVAEDRASDTQYF,TGCAGCGTTGCGGAGGACAGGGCGTCAGATACGCAGTATTTT,TRBJ2-3,TRBD1,-,TRBV29-1
CASSLMGGDNEQFF,TGTGCCAGCAGTTTAATGGGGGGGGACAATGAGCAGTTCTTC,TRBJ2-1,TRBD2,many,TRBV12-3/TRBV12-4
CASSLDREWGLEQYF,TGTGCCAGCAGTTTAGACCGGGAATGGGGGCTCGAGCAGTACTTC,TRBJ2-7,-,-,TRBV28
CASRVGNQPQHF,TGTGCCAGCAGGGTAGGCAATCAGCCCCAGCATTTT,TRBJ1-5,-,-,TRBV6-6
CAISPGGAAGYTF,TGTGCCATCAGTCCAGGGGGCGCGGCCGGCTACACCTTC,TRBJ1-2,TRBD1,-,TRBV10-3
CASRRLGGGLNTGELFF,TGTGCCAGCAGGCGCTTGGGGGGAGGATTGAACACCGGGGAGCTGTTTTTT,TRBJ2-2,-,-,TRBV28
CASSLGRARGRLGDTQYF,TGTGCCAGCAGCTTAGGGCGGGCCAGGGGGCGATTAGGAGATACGCAGTATTTT,TRBJ2-3,TRBD1,many,TRBV7-2
CASSAGHTENTEAFF,TGCGCCAGCAGCGCCGGGCATACAGAGAACACTGAAGCTTTCTTT,TRBJ1-1,-,many,TRBV5-1